These 18 T cell receptor beta chains originate from one sample sequenced in a study of CD8+ T cells in alopecia areata. The treatment: oral pan-JAK inhibitor, 5-10 mg twice daily. Reverse transcription of extracted RNA yielded cDNA, which provided the sequencing template. The repertoire was sequenced with immunoSEQ multiplex PCR; TCRdb's copy has only in-frame clones and lacks some. Among 150,000 to 250,000 clones, 58% were seen once, and the ten largest hold roughly 5.8%. Material: CD4+ T cells sorted from blood, obtained at week 24, from a patient treated with tofacitinib. These receptor sequences come from a human donor with alopecia areata.

The chain couples TRBV4-3 to TRBJ2-7; maybe TRBD2 (5 bases). CDR3 size: 15 residues. V was clipped by 0 bases and J by 2 bases, with 11 bases between them. Germline lookup yields CDR1 LGHNA and CDR2 YSLEER. The CDR3 nucleotides read TGCGCCAGCAGCCAAGATGTTGTGGGAGCCTACGAGCAGTACTTC. Translated: CASSQDVVGAYEQYF.

This clone has only a few counts. V and J are TRBV30 and TRBJ1-2, with D maybe TRBD1 (6 bases). The V end was cut by 2 bases, the J end by 3 bases, with 22 bases between. The CDR3 length is 17 residues. The germline CDR1 and CDR2 sequences are GTSNPN and SVGIG (reference sequence). DNA of the CDR3: TGTGCCTGGAGTACTGGGACAATGGGGCTAAACGACTATGGCTACACCTTC. Protein: CAWSTGTMGLNDYGYTF.

J is TRBJ2-3 and V is TRBV6-1; D might be TRBD2 (5 bases). Looked up from germline, CDR1 is MNHNS and CDR2 is SASEGT. This CDR3 is built from 15 residues. V was pared by 3 bases and J by 2 bases, with 12 bases between. In DNA form, the CDR3 reads TGTGCCAGCAGTGATCGGGGAGCTTCCACAGATACGCAGTATTTT. Amino acid sequence: CASSDRGASTDTQYF.

V gene TRBV7-9 combines with J gene TRBJ1-3; TRBD1 aligns across 7 bases. In germline, CDR1 is SEHNR, CDR2 FQNEAQ (reference sequence). V trimming: 5 bases; J trimming: 3 bases; junction bases outside the gene matches: 10. This CDR3 is built from 16 residues. CDR3 region: CASSPKTGVFGNTIYF. Written as DNA, the CDR3 is TGTGCCAGCAGCCCGAAAACAGGGGTCTTTGGAAACACCATATATTTT.

V and J are TRBV29-1 and TRBJ2-1; TRBD2 might be the D (7 bases). CDR3 length: 14 residues. Germline CDR1 SQVTM, CDR2 ANQGSEA. V shed 4 bases and J shed 3 bases, with 13 bases lying between them. This chain's CDR3 is CSVVRGGNYNEQFF. In DNA form, the CDR3 reads TGCAGCGTTGTTAGGGGGGGGAACTACAATGAGCAGTTCTTC.

V and J are TRBV5-1 and TRBJ2-7, with 9 bases matching TRBD1. The CDR3 has 14 residues. The germline CDR1 and CDR2 sequences are SGHRS and YFSETQ. The V segment lost 2 bases and the J segment 7 bases; nucleotides outside the gene matches: 7. This CDR3 reads CASSLQGAPGEQYF. CDR3 nucleotides: TGCGCCAGCAGCTTACAGGGGGCGCCGGGAGAGCAGTACTTC. The full variable domain, with the rest looked up from reference TRBV5-1 and TRBJ2-7, is KAGVTQTPRYLIKTRGQQVTLSCSPISGHRSVSWYQQTPGQGLQFLFEYFSETQRNKGNFPGRFSGRQFSNSRSEMNVSTLELGDSALYLCASSLQGAPGEQYFGPGTRLTVT.

This clone was counted a few times. This chain links TRBV7-9 with TRBJ2-6, with D perhaps matching TRBD1 (5 bases). Per the germline V gene, CDR1 is SEHNR and CDR2 is FQNEAQ (reference sequence). V was trimmed by 5 bases and J by 0 bases, leaving 17 bases between them. This CDR3 has 18 residues. In nucleotides, the CDR3 is TGTGCCAGCAGCGGCCTAGGTGGACAAAGCTCTGGGGCCAACGTCCTGACTTTC. Translating gives CASSGLGGQSSGANVLTF. The full variable domain, in which reference TRBV7-9 and TRBJ2-6 provide the parts outside the CDR3, is DTGVSQNPRHKITKRGQNVTFRCDPISEHNRLYWYRQTLGQGPEFLTYFQNEAQLEKSRLLSDRFSAERPKGSFSTLEIQRTEQGDSAMYLCASSGLGGQSSGANVLTFGAGSRLTVL.

This chain connects TRBV9 to TRBJ2-5, with D unclear. Germline V gene data show CDR1 as SGDLS and CDR2 as YYNGEE. CDR3 size: 13 residues. The germline V and J ends were trimmed by 0 bases and 1 base, with 4 bases remaining between them. CDR3 loop: CASSVASQETQYF. For the CDR3, the DNA is TGTGCCAGCAGCGTAGCCAGCCAAGAGACCCAGTACTTC.

The V gene is TRBV15, the J gene TRBJ2-2; D is uncertain. Germline V lookup: CDR1 LNHNV, CDR2 YYDKDF (reference sequence). The CDR3 contains 13 residues. V was pared by 3 bases and J by 6 bases, with 8 bases between. The CDR3 DNA reads as TGTGCCACCAGCAGGGTAATCCCCGGGGAGCTGTTTTTT. This translates into CATSRVIPGELFF.

The chain recombines TRBV30 with TRBJ1-1; D unresolved. CDR3 length equals 13 residues. The germline V and J ends were trimmed by 1 base and 3 bases, with 9 bases remaining between them. The germline V gene has CDR1 GTSNPN and CDR2 SVGIG (reference sequence). The CDR3 region has the DNA TGTGCCTGGAGTGGCGGCCTCGACACTGAAGCTTTCTTT. This translates into CAWSGGLDTEAFF.

The rearrangement links TRBV29-1 to TRBJ2-7, with 8 bases fitting TRBD1. Germline-derived CDR1 and CDR2 are SQVTM and ANQGSEA. Germline trimming cut 4 bases from V and 5 bases from J; bases unmatched to any gene: 7. The CDR3 is 13 amino acids. The DNA of the CDR3 is TGCAGCGTTGGTCAGGCGACAGGGGACGAGCAGTACTTC. Protein product: CSVGQATGDEQYF.

V usage is TRBV19 and J usage is TRBJ2-5, with no clear D. Trimming took 3 bases from V and 0 from J, leaving 26 bases between them. Germline V gene lookup returns CDR1 LNHDA and CDR2 SQIVND (reference sequence). The CDR3 runs to 20 residues. CDR3 in amino acids: CASSISSIDRVARHQETQYF. CDR3 DNA: TGTGCCAGTAGTATTAGTTCAATAGACCGGGTCGCGAGGCACCAAGAGACCCAGTACTTC.

The rearrangement joins TRBV28 to TRBJ2-6; D unresolved. The CDR3 is 15 residues long. The germline V gene has CDR1 MDHEN and CDR2 SYDVKM. Deletions cut 5 bases from V and 0 bases from J, with 8 bases between. The CDR3 is CASSLPASGANVLTF. The CDR3 region has the DNA TGTGCCAGCAGTCTGCCCGCCTCTGGGGCCAACGTCCTGACTTTC.

This chain links TRBV14 with TRBJ1-2; TRBD1 matches at 7 bases. The CDR3 runs to 17 residues. CDR1 is SGHDN, CDR2 FVKESK, per germline. J lost 4 bases, V lost 0 bases, and 11 bases had no gene match. This chain's CDR3 is CASSQDWNRGLFYGYTF. The CDR3 DNA is TGTGCCAGCAGCCAAGATTGGAACAGGGGCCTCTTCTATGGCTACACCTTC.

V usage is TRBV7-9 and J usage is TRBJ1-4; weak D call: TRBD1 (6 bases). Trimming took 3 bases from V and 8 from J, leaving 10 bases between them. The CDR3 sequence is 13 residues long. The germline gives CDR1 SEHNR, CDR2 FQNEAQ (reference sequence). The CDR3 loop reads CASSFPGDEKLFF. DNA for the CDR3: TGTGCCAGCAGCTTCCCAGGGGACGAAAAACTGTTTTTT.

The chain is built from TRBV5-4 and TRBJ2-6; D remains unclear. The germline gives CDR1 SGHNT, CDR2 YYREEE (reference sequence). This CDR3 has 17 amino acids. The V end was cut by 3 bases, the J end by 0 bases, with 13 bases between. CDR3 DNA: TGTGCCAGCAGCTCCGGCGGACGTGACTCTGGGGCCAACGTCCTGACTTTC. Residues: CASSSGGRDSGANVLTF.

V gene TRBV11-3 combines with J gene TRBJ2-3, with TRBD1 matching 7 bases. The V and J ends lost 5 bases and 8 bases, in that order; junction bases with no gene match: 7. This CDR3 comprises 13 residues. Germline V gives CDR1 SGHNT, CDR2 YENEEA. CDR3 sequence reads: CASSQTGPGTQYF. CDR3 DNA: TGTGCCAGCAGCCAGACAGGGCCGGGTACGCAGTATTTT.

V and J are TRBV7-6 and TRBJ1-5; 7 nucleotides match TRBD1. Germline V gene data show CDR1 as SGHVS and CDR2 as FNYEAQ. Trimming cost V 2 bases and J 5 bases; bases outside gene matches: 6. This CDR3 has 15 amino acids. CDR3 in DNA: TGTGCCAGCAGCTTATTTACAGGGGCGGATCAGCCCCAGCATTTT. Translated: CASSLFTGADQPQHF. The variable domain in full, completed from reference TRBV7-6 and TRBJ1-5, reads GAGVSQSPRYKVTKRGQDVALRCDPISGHVSLYWYRQALGQGPEFLTYFNYEAQQDKSGLPNDRFSAERPEGSISTLTIQRTEQRDSAMYRCASSLFTGADQPQHFGDGTRLSIL.